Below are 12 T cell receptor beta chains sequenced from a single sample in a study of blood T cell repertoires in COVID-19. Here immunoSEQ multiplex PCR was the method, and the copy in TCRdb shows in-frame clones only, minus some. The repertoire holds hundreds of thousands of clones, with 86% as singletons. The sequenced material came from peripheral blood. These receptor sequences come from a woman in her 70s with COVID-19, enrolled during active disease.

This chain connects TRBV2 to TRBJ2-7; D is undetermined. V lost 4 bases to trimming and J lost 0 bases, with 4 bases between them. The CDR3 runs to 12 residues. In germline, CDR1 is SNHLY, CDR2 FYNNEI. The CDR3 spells CASSVGSYEQYF. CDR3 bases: TGTGCCAGCAGTGTCGGCTCCTACGAGCAGTACTTC.

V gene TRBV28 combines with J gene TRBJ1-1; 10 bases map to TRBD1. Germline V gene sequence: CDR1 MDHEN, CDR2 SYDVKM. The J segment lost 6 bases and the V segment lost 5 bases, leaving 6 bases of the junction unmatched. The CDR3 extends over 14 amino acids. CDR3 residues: CASSITGTGAEAFF. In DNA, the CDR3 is TGTGCCAGCAGTATAACGGGGACAGGGGCTGAAGCTTTCTTT. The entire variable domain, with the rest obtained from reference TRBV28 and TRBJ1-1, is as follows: DVKVTQSSRYLVKRTGEKVFLECVQDMDHENMFWYRQDPGLGLRLIYFSYDVKMKEKGDIPEGYSVSREKKERFSLILESASTNQTSMYLCASSITGTGAEAFFGQGTRLTVV.

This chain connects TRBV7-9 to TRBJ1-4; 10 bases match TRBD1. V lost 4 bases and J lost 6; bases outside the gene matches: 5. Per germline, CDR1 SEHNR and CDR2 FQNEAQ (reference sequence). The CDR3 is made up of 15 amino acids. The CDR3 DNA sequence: TGTGCCAGCAGCTCACCCGGGACAGGGGATGAAAAACTGTTTTTT. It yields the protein CASSSPGTGDEKLFF.

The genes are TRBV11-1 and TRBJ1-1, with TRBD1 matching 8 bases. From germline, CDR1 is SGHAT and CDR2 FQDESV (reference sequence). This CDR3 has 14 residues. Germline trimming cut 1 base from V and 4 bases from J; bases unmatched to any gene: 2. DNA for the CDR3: TGTGCCAGCAGCTTAGAACAGGGGGGCACTGAAGCTTTCTTT. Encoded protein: CASSLEQGGTEAFF.

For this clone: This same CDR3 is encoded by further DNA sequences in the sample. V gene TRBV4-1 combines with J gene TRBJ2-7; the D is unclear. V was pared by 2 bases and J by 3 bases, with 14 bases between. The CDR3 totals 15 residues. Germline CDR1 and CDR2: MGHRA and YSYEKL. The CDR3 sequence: CASSQFSIPSYEQYF. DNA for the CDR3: TGCGCCAGCAGCCAATTCTCGATTCCCAGCTACGAGCAGTACTTC.

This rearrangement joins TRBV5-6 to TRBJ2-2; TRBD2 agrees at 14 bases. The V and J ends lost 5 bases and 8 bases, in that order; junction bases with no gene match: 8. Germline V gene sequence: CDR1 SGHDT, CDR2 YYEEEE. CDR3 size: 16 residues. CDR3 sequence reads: CASSIGLAGGSGELFF. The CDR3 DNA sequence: TGTGCCAGCAGTATCGGACTAGCGGGGGGCTCTGGGGAGCTGTTTTTT.

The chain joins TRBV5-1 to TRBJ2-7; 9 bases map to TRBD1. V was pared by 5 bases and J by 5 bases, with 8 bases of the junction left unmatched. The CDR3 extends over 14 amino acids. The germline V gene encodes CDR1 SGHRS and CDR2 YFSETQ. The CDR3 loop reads CASSPGTGKDEQYF. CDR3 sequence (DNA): TGCGCCAGCAGTCCCGGGACAGGGAAAGACGAGCAGTACTTC. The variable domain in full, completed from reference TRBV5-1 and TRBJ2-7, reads KAGVTQTPRYLIKTRGQQVTLSCSPISGHRSVSWYQQTPGQGLQFLFEYFSETQRNKGNFPGRFSGRQFSNSRSEMNVSTLELGDSALYLCASSPGTGKDEQYFGPGTRLTVT.

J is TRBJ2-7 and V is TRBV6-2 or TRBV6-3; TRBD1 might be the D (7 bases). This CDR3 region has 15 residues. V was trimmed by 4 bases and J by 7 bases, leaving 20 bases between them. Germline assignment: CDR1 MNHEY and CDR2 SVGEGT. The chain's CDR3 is CASSSWRGPKEEQYF. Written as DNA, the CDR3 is TGTGCCAGCAGTTCATGGAGGGGGCCAAAAGAAGAGCAGTACTTC.

The CDR3 reads CASSIMDNRNEQFF. DNA for the CDR3: TGTGCCAGTAGTATCATGGACAATAGGAATGAGCAGTTCTTC. The chain joins TRBV19 to TRBJ2-1; D might be TRBD1 (5 bases). Germline CDR1 reads LNHDA; CDR2 reads SQIVND (reference sequence). The CDR3 sequence is 14 residues long. V was cut by 3 bases and J by 7 bases, with 13 bases left in between. The entire variable domain, with the rest obtained from reference TRBV19 and TRBJ2-1, is as follows: DGGITQSPKYLFRKEGQNVTLSCEQNLNHDAMYWYRQDPGQGLRLIYYSQIVNDFQKGDIAEGYSVSREKKESFPLTVTSAQKNPTAFYLCASSIMDNRNEQFFGPGTRLTVL.

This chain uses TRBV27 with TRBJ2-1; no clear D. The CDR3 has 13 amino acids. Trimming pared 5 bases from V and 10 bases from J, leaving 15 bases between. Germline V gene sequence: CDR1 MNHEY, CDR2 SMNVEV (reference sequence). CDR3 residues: CASSPNLVFEQFF. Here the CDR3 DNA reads TGTGCCAGCAGTCCGAACCTAGTTTTCGAGCAGTTCTTC.

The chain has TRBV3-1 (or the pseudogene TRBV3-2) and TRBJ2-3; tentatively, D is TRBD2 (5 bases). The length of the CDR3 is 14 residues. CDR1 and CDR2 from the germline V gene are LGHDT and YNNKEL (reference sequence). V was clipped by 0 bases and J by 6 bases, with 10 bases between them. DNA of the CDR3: TGTGCCAGCAGCCAAGAAGGCGCGGGTGATACGCAGTATTTT. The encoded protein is CASSQEGAGDTQYF.

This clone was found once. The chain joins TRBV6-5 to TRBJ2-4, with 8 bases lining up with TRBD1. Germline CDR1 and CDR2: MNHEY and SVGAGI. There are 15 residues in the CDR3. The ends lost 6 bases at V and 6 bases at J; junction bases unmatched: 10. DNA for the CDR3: TGTGCCAGCAGCCGAGAGACAGGGGCGGGAAACATTCAGTACTTC. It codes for CASSRETGAGNIQYF.